This is a list of T cell receptor beta chains from one sample in a study of CD8 T cells in Susac syndrome. TCRdb redid the calling of the immunoSEQ multiplex PCR reads with MiXCR, one entry per CDR3 protein. Among 140,000 or so distinct CDR3 sequences listed, under 97% were seen once. The sample consisted of CD4+ T cells from PBMCs. Receptors were obtained from a human donor with Susac syndrome. CDR3s include the opening cysteine and the closing phenylalanine or tryptophan. Each record gives: V gene, J gene, clone size, D gene, CDR3 DNA, CDR3 protein. The D gene is left open where the match is weak. Rows may omit the clone size; those that give it use once, few, many or a size class.

TRBV15	TRBJ2-7	-	-	TGTGCCACCAGCAGAGAAAGGCTGCGGGGCGAGCAGTACTTC	CATSRERLRGEQYF
TRBV7-9	TRBJ1-2	-	-	TGTGCCAGCAGCTTAGGCACAGGGATGAACTATGGCTACACCTTC	CASSLGTGMNYGYTF
TRBV20-1	TRBJ2-2	once	-	TGCAGTGCTATTAGGGCTGTCGGAACCGGGGAGCTGTTTTTT	CSAIRAVGTGELFF
TRBV12-3/TRBV12-4	TRBJ1-2	-	-	TGTGCCAGCATCATTGGGGGGGTCTATGGCTACACCTTC	CASIIGGVYGYTF
TRBV12-5	TRBJ1-6	once	-	TGTGCTAGTGGTTTTACGAGTGATTCACCCCTCCACTTT	CASGFTSDSPLHF
TRBV20-1	TRBJ1-1	-	TRBD1	TGCAGTGCTAGGCAGGGGGCGAAAAACACTGAAGCTTTCTTT	CSARQGAKNTEAFF
TRBV20-1	TRBJ2-1	-	TRBD2	TGCAGTGCTAGAGTGGCTAGCGGGTGGTTAGAGCAGTTCTTC	CSARVASGWLEQFF
TRBV20-1	TRBJ2-5	-	TRBD2	TGCAGTGCTAGATCCTATAGCGGGTCGGGAGAGACCCAGTACTTC	CSARSYSGSGETQYF
TRBV20-1	TRBJ1-4	-	-	TGCAGTGCTTTCTCGGGGGGTACTAATGAAAAACTGTTTTTT	CSAFSGGTNEKLFF
TRBV2	TRBJ1-5	-	TRBD1	TGTGCCAGCAGTGATGGACAGGGGACTCAGCCCCAGCATTTT	CASSDGQGTQPQHF
TRBV23-1	TRBJ2-4	-	TRBD2	TGCGCCAGCAGGGCGGGGGGCCCCAAAAACATTCAGTACTTC	CASRAGGPKNIQYF
TRBV27	TRBJ2-5	-	-	TGTGCCAATCCCCAAGAGACCCAGTACTTC	CANPQETQYF
TRBV29-1	TRBJ2-7	once	TRBD2	TGCAGCGTTGTTGCGGGAGGGCTGGGGGAGCAGTACTTC	CSVVAGGLGEQYF